One and the same sample provided the 15 T cell receptor beta chains below, sequenced in a study of metastatic and nonmetastatic thyroid tumors. TCRdb reanalyzed the PCR reads via MiXCR. The top ten hold 7% to 10% of the sample, which has tens of thousands of clones, about 25% seen once. Ahead of thyroid surgery, no patient had received treatment of any kind. The sequencing input was blood. All receptors derive from a female donor with papillary thyroid cancer or a benign thyroid nodule (not recorded which). Some clones in this sample may be carry-over from other donors' samples.

In its sample, this clone is medium-sized. The chain joins TRBV11-2 to TRBJ1-2; a possible D gene is TRBD1 (6 bases). The V and J ends lost 5 bases and 12 bases respectively, with 25 bases between them. Germline V lookup: CDR1 SGHAT, CDR2 FQNNGV. CDR3 size: 15 residues. The CDR3 nucleotides are TGTGCCAGCAGCCGGCCACTACAGGGTAAACTAGGAAACACCTTC. It yields the protein CASSRPLQGKLGNTF.

By share, this clone ranks as medium-sized. The chain employs TRBV6-1 and TRBJ1-3; 7 bases line up with TRBD1. Losses at the gene ends were 5 bases for V and 5 bases for J; bases not matched to a gene: 6. The CDR3 sequence is 14 residues long. Germline V lookup: CDR1 MNHNS, CDR2 SASEGT. The CDR3: CASSQDRVRNTIYF. The CDR3 DNA reads TGTGCCAGCAGTCAAGACAGGGTGCGAAACACCATATATTTT.

This chain joins TRBV4-1 and TRBJ2-1, with 8 bases fitting TRBD2. The junction had 10 bases not matched to a gene; V was cut back by 11 bases and J by 4 bases. This CDR3 is 14 amino acids long. Germline V lookup: CDR1 MGHRA, CDR2 YSYEKL. The CDR3 DNA follows: TGCGCCTGCTCTGGAGTAGCGGGATACAATGAGCAGTTCTTC. It translates to CACSGVAGYNEQFF.

In its sample, this clone was seen many times. The chain couples TRBV27 to TRBJ1-1; no reliable D call. In germline, CDR1 is MNHEY, CDR2 SMNVEV (reference sequence). The CDR3 runs to 14 residues. The V end lost 3 bases, the J end lost 0 bases, and 8 bases lay between the germline ends. CDR3 loop: CASSLVNMNTEAFF. The DNA of the CDR3 is TGTGCCAGCAGTTTGGTGAACATGAACACTGAAGCTTTCTTT.

This clone was detected ten times or more. This rearrangement joins TRBV6-1 to TRBJ2-3, with D unresolved. The V gene's germline CDR1 is MNHNS and CDR2 SASEGT. Deletions cut 7 bases from V and 2 bases from J, with 13 bases between. The CDR3 is made up of 14 amino acids. The CDR3 DNA is TGTGCCAGCAAGCGAGGCTCCTCCACAGATACGCAGTATTTT. It specifies CASKRGSSTDTQYF.

This clone was recorded at least ten times. The CDR3 coding sequence is TGTGCCAGCAGTGTAGCGAATCAAGAGACCCAGTACTTC. This encodes CASSVANQETQYF. This chain uses TRBV28 with TRBJ2-5; perhaps TRBD2 as D (5 bases). From germline, CDR1 is MDHEN and CDR2 SYDVKM. The CDR3 consists of 13 residues. Trimming took 5 bases from V and 2 from J, leaving 9 bases between them.

This clone was counted at least ten times. J is TRBJ2-3 and V is TRBV19; 9 positions agree with TRBD2. Germline lookup yields CDR1 LNHDA and CDR2 SQIVND (reference sequence). V trimming: 8 bases; J trimming: 2 bases; junction bases outside the gene matches: 5. The length of the CDR3 is 14 residues. CDR3 sequence: CASALAGTTDTQYF. The CDR3 DNA reads TGTGCCAGTGCCCTAGCGGGAACCACAGATACGCAGTATTTT.

This clone was recorded at least ten times. This chain connects TRBV12-3 or TRBV12-4 to TRBJ1-6; D is unresolved. The CDR3 is 16 amino acids. Deletions cut 6 bases from V and 5 bases from J, with 17 bases between. The DNA of the CDR3 is TGTGCCAGCAGCCCAAACTGGGGAAATAATAATTCACCCCTCCACTTT. Protein sequence: CASSPNWGNNNSPLHF.

The sample holds many counts of this clone. V gene TRBV5-6 combines with J gene TRBJ1-2; the match to TRBD1 covers 9 bases. With V trimmed by 4 bases and J by 10 bases, 8 bases remained unmatched. This CDR3 contains 13 residues. CDR1 and CDR2 (germline): SGHDT, YYEEEE. Here the CDR3 DNA reads TGTGCCAGCAGCGGGGGGACAGGGAATGACTACACCTTC. As protein: CASSGGTGNDYTF.

The chain combines TRBV4-1 with TRBJ2-7, with 11 bases lining up with TRBD1. J was trimmed by 4 bases and V by 4 bases; bases with no gene match: 6. CDR3 length: 15 residues. Germline V gene data show CDR1 as MGHRA and CDR2 as YSYEKL. The CDR3 spells CASSLRDRGLYEQYF. The CDR3 DNA follows: TGCGCCAGCAGCCTCCGGGACAGGGGGTTGTACGAGCAGTACTTC.

This clone was detected ten times or more. V is TRBV7-2 and J is TRBJ1-6; D is uncertain. Per germline, CDR1 SGHTA and CDR2 FQGNSA. CDR3 length equals 14 residues. The V end lost 1 base, the J end lost 7 bases, and 8 bases lay between the germline ends. CDR3 protein: CASSLGQLNSPLHF. The CDR3 DNA follows: TGTGCCAGCAGCTTAGGGCAGCTCAATTCACCCCTCCACTTT.

Comment on this clone: It is likely a read error, because the conserved phenylalanine at the end of the CDR3 is missing. The V gene is TRBV28, the J gene TRBJ1-2; D remains ambiguous. This CDR3 has 11 amino acids. CDR1 and CDR2 from the germline V gene are MDHEN and SYDVKM. This CDR3 is CDILQHRIYTL. Here the CDR3 DNA reads TGTGACATCCTTCAACATAGAATCTACACCTTA.

This clone was counted many times. The rearrangement joins TRBV11-2 to TRBJ1-1; 12 bases line up with TRBD1. Losses at the gene ends were 5 bases for V and 1 base for J; bases not matched to a gene: 8. CDR3 length: 17 residues. Germline lookup yields CDR1 SGHAT and CDR2 FQNNGV. The CDR3 is CASSHSGDRGRNTEAFF. In DNA form, the CDR3 reads TGTGCCAGCAGCCATAGTGGGGACAGGGGGCGGAACACTGAAGCTTTCTTT.

This clone was seen repeatedly, ten times or more. This sequence joins TRBV18 and TRBJ2-5; D remains unclear. Looked up from germline, CDR1 is KGHSH and CDR2 is LQKENI. The CDR3 covers 12 residues. The V end was cut by 4 bases, the J end by 5 bases, with 8 bases between. The CDR3 coding sequence is TGTGCCAGCTCACTTAAGATGGAGACCCAGTACTTC. Translated, it gives CASSLKMETQYF.

There are many counts of this clone. The chain has TRBV24-1 and TRBJ2-1; possibly TRBD1 for D (7 bases). V dropped 3 bases and J dropped 9 bases, with 17 bases sitting between them. This CDR3 has 15 residues. Germline-derived CDR1 and CDR2 are KGHDR and SFDVKD. The CDR3 spells CATSDEGGQLSEQFF. CDR3 nucleotides: TGTGCCACCAGTGATGAGGGGGGACAGCTCAGTGAGCAGTTCTTC.